This TCR beta chain was sequenced for a study of T-cell reconstitution after alpha-beta-depleted transplantation in children. The authors prepared the TCRbeta library with unique molecular identifiers. MiXCR, applied by TCRdb to the PCR reads, yields one record per CDR3 protein. This repertoire shows more than 150,000 distinct CDR3 sequences, just over 14% found once; its top ten account for roughly an eighth. The V gene's germline CDR1 is SGHRS and CDR2 YFSETQ. This CDR3 is 16 amino acids long. Trimming left V 2 bases short and J 5 bases short, with 19 bases between. This clonotype was seen at least ten times.

The sequence derives from a human donor who donated a stem cell graft to a child with acute lymphoblastic leukemia. The specimen comprised PBMCs from the stem cell graft donor, sampled from the stem cell graft. V is TRBV5-1 and J is TRBJ2-5, with D possibly TRBD2 on 6 matching bases. The CDR3 region is CASSFSHRAGTETQYF. In DNA form, the CDR3 reads TGCGCCAGCAGCTTCTCCCATCGGGCGGGGACCGAGACCCAGTACTTC.